This TCR beta chain was identified in a study of blood T cells in healthy people across ages. Across the study: With template switching, about one barcoded beta molecule was captured per two T cells. Whole-study results and caveats: The study regarded diversity estimates from one million T cells as underestimates.

A sample-barcoded 5' primer and a J-beta primer mix were used in a second PCR of roughly 7 to 12 cycles. One entry per CDR3 protein, called by TCRdb with MiXCR from the 5' RACE reads. The data contain about 970,000 distinct CDR3 sequences, 51% of them singletons. Germline V gives CDR1 SGHRS, CDR2 YFSETQ. The CDR3 sequence is 15 residues long. V gave up 7 bases and J gave up 2 bases; unmatched junction bases: 7. To note about this clonotype: What it recognizes is unknown.

Peripheral blood from each donor was collected in a volume of 9.5 to 10 milliliters. Total RNA extraction produced at least 5 micrograms (per sample) for the study. The sequenced sample consisted of blood. The source of this sequence is a woman aged 55-70 years in good health. The chain combines TRBV5-1 with TRBJ2-5, with TRBD2 identical over 11 bases. CDR3 nucleotides: TGCGCCAGCGACGTAGCGGGAGGGAGGCAAGAGACCCAGTACTTC. Amino acids: CASDVAGGRQETQYF. Based on the CDR3 plus reference TRBV5-1 and TRBJ2-5, the full variable domain is KAGVTQTPRYLIKTRGQQVTLSCSPISGHRSVSWYQQTPGQGLQFLFEYFSETQRNKGNFPGRFSGRQFSNSRSEMNVSTLELGDSALYLCASDVAGGRQETQYFGPGTRLLVL.